The rows below give T cell receptor beta chains drawn from one sample of a study of cytomegalovirus exposure and HLA in healthy donors. The table came from immunoSEQ multiplex PCR; TCRdb's copy has only in-frame clones and leaves some out. This table has 150,000 to 200,000 clones, around 75% appearing once. The sequencing input was PBMCs. These receptors all come from a female donor in good health and CMV-seronegative. The CDR3 runs from the conserved cysteine through the conserved F or W.

v_call	j_call	cdr3_aa
TRBV19	TRBJ1-5	CASQGRQVNQPQHF
TRBV5-4	TRBJ2-7	CASSPGLAEPHEQYF
TRBV5-1	TRBJ1-2	CASPTDGQVHGYTF
TRBV4-3	TRBJ2-5	CASSQDAGTQYF
TRBV6-4	TRBJ2-2	CASSGGDTGELFF
TRBV7-2	TRBJ1-5	CASSPSGNQPQHF
TRBV14	TRBJ2-7	CASSSTGQSSYEQYF
TRBV15	TRBJ2-1	CATSMWGESAYNEQFF
TRBV28	TRBJ1-5	CASSQATVINQPQHF
TRBV2	TRBJ2-3	CASSERGTDTQYF
TRBV11-2	TRBJ2-1	CASSVSVYLGRSNEQFF
TRBV19	TRBJ2-1	CASSITQATPIFSYNEQFF
TRBV15	TRBJ2-6	CATRRAAGANVLTF
TRBV29-1	TRBJ1-4	CSVVPGSQGKLFF
TRBV27	TRBJ2-1	CASSSNRDSWFF
TRBV4-3	TRBJ2-7	CASSQVRRDAQYF